A single sample is the source of the 29 T cell receptor beta chains below, sequenced in a study of Ad26.COV2.S vaccination and SARS-CoV-2 variants. Treatment defined: roughly 18 received Ad26.COV2.S at low or high dose, single or two shots; about 5 received placebo; per-sample allocation not given. Following the first vaccine or placebo injection, samples were taken on day 63. The method was immunoSEQ multiplex PCR; TCRdb's version includes in-frame clones alone and lacks a portion of them. The sample has under 250,000 clones, around 90% seen once; the top ten hold 2.5% to 3.5%. This specimen was peripheral blood, taken in a trial of Ad26.COV2.S vaccine versus placebo. The receptors were sampled from a person aged 18-65 years who received the Ad26.COV2.S COVID-19 vaccine or a placebo.

The rearrangement joins TRBV7-2 to TRBJ1-2; D is possibly TRBD1 (6 bases). V gave up 6 bases and J gave up 7 bases, with 18 bases separating them. Germline values: CDR1 SGHTA, CDR2 FQGNSA. The CDR3 consists of 14 residues. CDR3 residues: CASSPGGGLGGYTF. CDR3 nucleotide sequence: TGTGCCAGCAGTCCCGGAGGGGGGCTGGGTGGCTACACCTTC.

V usage is TRBV7-9 and J usage is TRBJ1-4; D is possibly TRBD1 (6 bases). V was cut by 2 bases and J by 4 bases, with 11 bases left in between. This CDR3 has 15 amino acids. Germline CDR1 and CDR2: SEHNR and FQNEAQ (reference sequence). The CDR3 DNA follows: TGTGCCAGCAGCTTAACGTCAGGGGTTAATGAAAAACTGTTTTTT. The encoded protein is CASSLTSGVNEKLFF.

This chain uses TRBV12-2 with TRBJ2-1. TRBV12-2 represents a pseudogene. The CDR3 contains 15 residues. The chain's CDR3 is CASRLVGGLGNEQFF. The CDR3 bases are TGTGCAAGTCGCTTAGTAGGGGGGCTCGGTAATGAGCAGTTCTTC.

The chain carries TRBV5-8 and TRBJ1-6; D possibly corresponds to TRBD1 (5 bases). Germline V gives CDR1 SGHTS, CDR2 YDEGEE. The V end lost 1 base, the J end lost 7 bases, and 6 bases lay between the germline ends. The CDR3 extends over 13 amino acids. The CDR3 spells CASSLRGNSPLHF. DNA of the CDR3: TGTGCCAGCAGCTTGAGGGGAAATTCACCCCTCCACTTT.

The chain carries TRBV25-1 and TRBJ1-2; D gene unclear. Deletions cut 1 base from V and 5 bases from J, with 8 bases between. The length of the CDR3 is 13 residues. Germline values: CDR1 MGHDK, CDR2 SYGVNS. This CDR3 is CASSESGGYGYTF. The CDR3 DNA sequence: TGTGCCAGCAGTGAATCTGGCGGGTATGGCTACACCTTC.

The chain recombines TRBV27 with TRBJ2-7; D is perhaps TRBD1 or TRBD2 (5 bases each). The V gene lost 3 bases and the J gene lost 6 bases, with 9 bases spanning the gap. CDR3 length: 12 amino acids. Germline values: CDR1 MNHEY, CDR2 SMNVEV (reference sequence). As DNA, the CDR3 is TGTGCCAGCAGTTTTGAGGGGTTCGAGCAGTACGTC. As protein: CASSFEGFEQYV.

The CDR3 sequence is CSVAGQLNTEAFF. CDR3 nucleotide sequence: TGCAGCGTTGCGGGACAGTTGAACACTGAAGCTTTCTTT. V usage is TRBV29-1 and J usage is TRBJ1-1; 7 bases are a match to TRBD1. The trim removed 4 bases at V and 0 bases at J, leaving 2 bases unmatched. CDR3 size: 13 residues. Germline lookup yields CDR1 SQVTM and CDR2 ANQGSEA. Together with reference TRBV29-1 and TRBJ1-1, the CDR3 gives the full variable domain: SAVISQKPSRDICQRGTSLTIQCQVDSQVTMMFWYRQQPGQSLTLIATANQGSEATYESGFVIDKFPISRPNLTFSTLTVSNMSPEDSSIYLCSVAGQLNTEAFFGQGTRLTVV.

V is TRBV7-9 and J is TRBJ1-2; D is possibly TRBD1 (6 bases). Germline V lookup: CDR1 SEHNR, CDR2 FQNEAQ (reference sequence). V lost 5 bases and J lost 0, with 10 bases in between. The CDR3 extends over 14 amino acids. The chain's CDR3 is CASSLTGANYGYTF. The CDR3 coding sequence is TGTGCCAGCAGCCTGACAGGAGCTAACTATGGCTACACCTTC.

This chain joins TRBV4-1 and TRBJ1-1; D is unclear. Trimming removed 3 bases at V and 0 bases at J, with 11 bases between. The CDR3 consists of 15 residues. From germline, CDR1 is MGHRA and CDR2 YSYEKL. CDR3 protein: CASSHLVPVNTEAFF. CDR3 nucleotides: TGCGCCAGCAGCCACTTGGTCCCCGTGAACACTGAAGCTTTCTTT.

In its sample, this clone was seen once. This rearrangement joins TRBV4-1 to TRBJ2-1; 9 nucleotides align to TRBD2. CDR3 length equals 15 residues. From germline, CDR1 is MGHRA and CDR2 YSYEKL. The J segment lost 2 bases and the V segment lost 4 bases, leaving 3 bases of the junction unmatched. The CDR3 coding sequence is TGCGCCAGCAGCCCGGGACTAGCAGCCTACAATGAGCAGTTCTTC. As protein: CASSPGLAAYNEQFF.

V gene TRBV13 combines with J gene TRBJ2-7; TRBD1 matches 9 bases. CDR1 and CDR2 (germline): PRHDT, FYEKMQ (reference sequence). The junction had 8 bases not matched to a gene; V was cut back by 5 bases and J by 3 bases. CDR3 length: 15 amino acids. This chain's CDR3 is CASSPDRGPSYEQYF. CDR3 bases: TGTGCCAGCAGCCCGGACAGGGGACCCAGCTACGAGCAGTACTTC.

This clone was picked up one time. The chain employs TRBV3-1 (or the pseudogene TRBV3-2) and TRBJ2-1; D is possibly TRBD1 or TRBD2 (5 bases each). CDR3 size: 14 residues. Germline CDR1 is LGHDT and CDR2 is YNNKEL (reference sequence). Between the trimmed V and J ends, which lost 3 bases and 6 bases, there was a span of 12 bases. Written as DNA, the CDR3 is TGTGCCAGCAGCCAGGGGACGGCAATCAATGAGCAGTTCTTC. Its protein is CASSQGTAINEQFF.

For the CDR3, the DNA is TGTGCCAGTAGTATAGAGGTCGGCTACTCCTACGAGCAGTACTTC. Protein product: CASSIEVGYSYEQYF. The chain uses TRBV19 and TRBJ2-7; D is ambiguous. The CDR3 extends over 15 amino acids. Germline V gene lookup returns CDR1 LNHDA and CDR2 SQIVND (reference sequence). V gave up 0 bases and J gave up 0 bases, with 9 bases separating them.

The chain carries TRBV6-2 or TRBV6-3 and TRBJ1-1; TRBD1 might be the D (5 bases). Trimming cost V 0 bases and J 4 bases, with 15 bases left between them. The CDR3 extends over 16 amino acids. Looked up from germline, CDR1 is MNHEY and CDR2 is SVGEGT. The CDR3 DNA reads as TGTGCCAGCAGTTACTCTTCCGAGGGCAGGGCCACTGAAGCTTTCTTT. Translating gives CASSYSSEGRATEAFF.

The V call is TRBV6-5, the J call TRBJ2-7, with D unclear. CDR1 and CDR2 from the germline V gene are MNHEY and SVGAGI. The CDR3 covers 13 residues. V gave up 4 bases and J gave up 2 bases, with 9 bases separating them. This chain's CDR3 is CASSWQSPYEQYF. The DNA for the CDR3 is TGTGCCAGCAGTTGGCAGTCTCCCTACGAGCAGTACTTC.

The V call is TRBV4-1, the J call TRBJ2-1; D unclear. V lost 0 bases and J 3 bases, leaving 6 bases between the germline ends. Germline-derived CDR1 and CDR2 are MGHRA and YSYEKL. The CDR3 loop spans 14 amino acids. The CDR3 is CASSQDSLYNEQFF. In DNA, the CDR3 is TGCGCCAGCAGCCAAGATAGCCTCTACAATGAGCAGTTCTTC.

The chain links TRBV6-6 to TRBJ1-2, with D unresolved. Germline V lookup: CDR1 MNHNY, CDR2 SVGAGI (reference sequence). The CDR3 runs to 15 residues. Trimming removed 2 bases from V and 0 bases from J, with 10 bases in between. CDR3 in amino acids: CASSYTQSPNYGYTF. The DNA of the CDR3 is TGTGCCAGCAGTTACACCCAGTCCCCTAACTATGGCTACACCTTC.

This chain joins TRBV4-1 and TRBJ2-3; D not resolved. Trimming took off 4 bases at V and 0 bases at J, with 17 bases between the two ends. CDR3 length: 17 residues. Per the germline V gene, CDR1 is MGHRA and CDR2 is YSYEKL. The CDR3 DNA sequence: TGCGCCAGCAGCCTCCCCCCAAAACACCTTAGCACAGATACGCAGTATTTT. Encoded protein: CASSLPPKHLSTDTQYF.

The genes are TRBV2 and TRBJ2-2; D is uncertain. The germline V and J ends were trimmed by 8 bases and 4 bases, with 11 bases remaining between them. This CDR3 has 13 residues. CDR1 and CDR2 from the germline V gene are SNHLY and FYNNEI. CDR3 protein: CASGTHATGELFF. CDR3 DNA: TGTGCCAGCGGCACCCATGCCACCGGGGAGCTGTTTTTT.

The genes are TRBV10-3 and TRBJ2-1; a possible D gene is TRBD1 (5 bases). CDR3 length equals 15 residues. Germline CDR1 is ENHRY and CDR2 is SYGVKD. Trimming cost V 3 bases and J 0 bases, with 9 bases left between them. CDR3 coding DNA: TGTGCCATCAGTGAAAGGGGTGACTCCTACAATGAGCAGTTCTTC. Translating it yields CAISERGDSYNEQFF.

Concerning this clone itself: Other DNA sequences from this sample encode an identical CDR3 as well. The chain employs TRBV5-1 and TRBJ2-5; possibly TRBD2 for D (6 bases). Trimming cost V 0 bases and J 3 bases, with 9 bases left between them. The germline gives CDR1 SGHRS, CDR2 YFSETQ. The length of the CDR3 is 14 residues. The CDR3 loop is CASSLVGGEETQYF. For the CDR3, the DNA is TGCGCCAGCAGCTTGGTCGGGGGAGAAGAGACCCAGTACTTC.

As regards this clone: One end of the junction fails to match germline, which may point to a read error. The gene calls are TRBV30 and TRBJ2-7; TRBD2 aligns across 10 bases. Germline V gives CDR1 GTSNPN, CDR2 SVGIG (reference sequence). There are 12 residues in the CDR3. In DNA, the CDR3 is TGTGCCTGGAGTGTTGGGACTAGCGTCGGACACTTC. Protein sequence: CAWSVGTSVGHF.

This chain joins TRBV4-1 and TRBJ1-4; 8 bases fit TRBD1. The CDR3 is 15 residues long. CDR1 MGHRA and CDR2 YSYEKL come from the germline V gene. The J segment lost 10 bases and the V segment lost 1 base, leaving 8 bases of the junction unmatched. The CDR3 nucleotides read TGCGCCAGCAGCCAAGTCGGCCAGGGGGCGAGAAAACTGTTTTTT. It specifies CASSQVGQGARKLFF.

The chain couples TRBV6-4 to TRBJ2-5; D is perhaps TRBD1 (6 bases). Looked up from germline, CDR1 is MRHNA and CDR2 is SNTAGT. The germline V and J ends were trimmed by 3 bases and 2 bases, with 13 bases remaining between them. This CDR3 contains 15 residues. The CDR3 here is CASSEQGGSQETQYF. CDR3 coding DNA: TGTGCCAGCAGTGAACAGGGCGGCTCTCAAGAGACCCAGTACTTC.

This clone was observed a single time. J is TRBJ2-2 and V is TRBV6-5; TRBD1 agrees at 7 bases. V shed 5 bases and J 7 bases; nucleotides not matched to a gene: 7. This CDR3 is 14 amino acids long. Germline V gene sequence: CDR1 MNHEY, CDR2 SVGAGI. CDR3 sequence (DNA): TGTGCCAGCAGTCAGACAGGGTTCATCGGGGAGCTGTTTTTT. Encoded protein: CASSQTGFIGELFF.

The V gene is TRBV5-1, the J gene TRBJ2-3; 7 bases align to TRBD1. This CDR3 has 16 residues. CDR1 and CDR2 from the germline V gene are SGHRS and YFSETQ. V dropped 3 bases and J dropped 3; count of bases not matched to a gene: 10. CDR3 in amino acids: CASSWTLGRGTDTQYF. CDR3 nucleotide sequence: TGCGCCAGCAGCTGGACGCTGGGCAGGGGGACAGATACGCAGTATTTT. Full variable domain (rest looked up from reference TRBV5-1 and TRBJ2-3): KAGVTQTPRYLIKTRGQQVTLSCSPISGHRSVSWYQQTPGQGLQFLFEYFSETQRNKGNFPGRFSGRQFSNSRSEMNVSTLELGDSALYLCASSWTLGRGTDTQYFGPGTRLTVL.

This rearrangement joins TRBV7-2 to TRBJ2-2, with D perhaps matching TRBD2 (6 bases). Germline-derived CDR1 and CDR2 are SGHTA and FQGNSA. V dropped 3 bases and J dropped 1 base, with 15 bases sitting between them. The CDR3 runs to 17 residues. The CDR3 loop reads CASSLSEAGLNTGELFF. CDR3 sequence (DNA): TGTGCCAGCAGCTTGTCGGAAGCGGGCCTGAACACCGGGGAGCTGTTTTTT.

The rearrangement uses TRBV24-1 and TRBJ2-7; D gene unclear. Germline loops: CDR1 KGHDR, CDR2 SFDVKD. The CDR3 contains 16 residues. The germline V and J ends were trimmed by 4 bases and 6 bases, with 21 bases remaining between them. CDR3 region: CATSDAPDPRCGEQYV. CDR3 DNA: TGTGCCACCAGTGACGCCCCGGACCCCCGTTGCGGCGAGCAGTACGTC.

V usage is TRBV4-3 and J usage is TRBJ1-1; 8 nucleotides align to TRBD1. Germline values: CDR1 LGHNA, CDR2 YSLEER. Losses at the gene ends were 6 bases for V and 5 bases for J; bases not matched to a gene: 8. This CDR3 contains 14 residues. As DNA, the CDR3 is TGCGCCAGCAGACTGACAGGGGAGGTTACTGAAGCTTTCTTT. Its protein is CASRLTGEVTEAFF.